The present TCR beta chain was sequenced within a study of CD8 T cells in ankylosing spondylitis. Study-level results: Blood from ankylosing spondylitis patients appeared to carry a characteristic roughly eight-variant TCR beta motif.

TCRdb redid the calling of the 5' RACE reads with MiXCR, one entry per CDR3 protein. The data hold a few hundred thousand distinct CDR3 sequences, with 10% to 15% observed a single time. V lost 0 bases to trimming and J lost 1 base; unmatched junction nucleotides: 2. The CDR3 totals 15 residues. Germline V gene data show CDR1 as DFQATT and CDR2 as SNEGSKA (reference sequence). The table lists this clonotype with a few counts. The antigen is not known. V is TRBV20-1 and J is TRBJ2-3, with 9 bases identical to TRBD1. The receptor was isolated from a male donor with ankylosing spondylitis. The sequencing sample was made of blood, either unsorted or a sorted T cell fraction (not recorded which). CDR3 DNA sequence: TGCAGTGCTAGAGAACAGGGGGCGGGCACAGATACGCAGTATTTT. Residues: CSAREQGAGTDTQYF.